A single sample is the source of the 17 T cell receptor beta chains below, sequenced in a study of blood T cell repertoires in COVID-19. The table came from immunoSEQ multiplex PCR; TCRdb's copy has only in-frame clones and leaves some out. The repertoire has about 180,000 clones, 70% to 90% of them found once; the top ten carry more than 7.5%. Source material: peripheral blood. The receptors shown here come from a man over 45 with active or convalescent COVID-19.

The chain couples TRBV3-1 (or the pseudogene TRBV3-2) to TRBJ1-6, with D unclear. The CDR3 totals 14 residues. The V end was cut by 4 bases, the J end by 6 bases, with 10 bases between. Germline CDR1 and CDR2: LGHDT and YNNKEL (reference sequence). In DNA form, the CDR3 reads TGTGCCAGCAGCCCTCTCGTGTCTAATTCACCCCTCCACTTT. It encodes CASSPLVSNSPLHF.

The chain is built from TRBV19 and TRBJ2-2; 7 bases match TRBD1. The CDR3 spans 13 residues. Germline V lookup: CDR1 LNHDA, CDR2 SQIVND (reference sequence). Trimming took 4 bases from V and 6 from J; bases not matched to a gene: 2. The CDR3 here is CASSSTGAGELFF. For the CDR3, the DNA is TGTGCCAGTAGTAGTACAGGGGCCGGGGAGCTGTTTTTT.

V and J are TRBV6-5 and TRBJ1-2, with D possibly being TRBD1 (5 bases). Germline CDR1 MNHEY, CDR2 SVGAGI. V lost 0 bases and J 2 bases, leaving 10 bases between the germline ends. This CDR3 spans 15 amino acids. The CDR3 region has the DNA TGTGCCAGCAGTTACTCAGTCTGGACAAACTATGGCTACACCTTC. This translates into CASSYSVWTNYGYTF.

This clone has a single count. The chain combines TRBV18 with TRBJ1-4; the D gene is possibly TRBD1 (6 bases). The CDR3 length is 15 residues. CDR1 KGHSH and CDR2 LQKENI come from the germline V gene. The germline V and J ends were trimmed by 6 bases and 7 bases, with 18 bases remaining between them. CDR3 loop: CASSPNQGRGEKLFF. The CDR3 region has the DNA TGTGCCAGCTCCCCAAACCAGGGGAGAGGTGAAAAACTGTTTTTT.

The chain combines TRBV21-1 with TRBJ1-4; no DNA check was done on the table's D call, TRBD1. TRBV21-1 is designated a pseudogene. The CDR3 extends over 17 amino acids. The CDR3 DNA reads as TGTGCCAGCAGCAACAGGGATCCTTCAGCAACTAATGAAAAACTGTTTTTT. This codes for CASSNRDPSATNEKLFF.

This sequence joins TRBV28 and TRBJ1-1, with D uncertain. The germline gives CDR1 MDHEN, CDR2 SYDVKM. CDR3 length: 13 amino acids. V lost 3 bases and J 4 bases, leaving 9 bases between the germline ends. The CDR3 region has the DNA TGTGCCAGCAGTTTGGGTGGAGGCACTGAAGCTTTCTTT. It encodes CASSLGGGTEAFF.

The CDR3 reads CASSYGAGDGYTF. The CDR3 bases are TGTGCCAGCAGTTACGGGGCAGGGGACGGCTACACCTTC. This chain links TRBV6-5 with TRBJ1-2, with D tentatively TRBD1 (6 bases). There are 13 residues in the CDR3. Per germline, CDR1 MNHEY and CDR2 SVGAGI. Deletions cut 2 bases from V and 8 bases from J, with 12 bases between.

This rearrangement joins TRBV21-1 to TRBJ1-4; the DNA was not used to check the table's D call, TRBD1. TRBV21-1 is noted as a pseudogene. The CDR3 contains 15 residues. CDR3 sequence: CASSKEDRGHEKLFF. Here the CDR3 DNA reads TGTGCCAGCAGCAAAGAGGACAGGGGACATGAAAAACTGTTTTTT.

This clone was found once. This sequence joins TRBV7-3 and TRBJ1-2; 11 bases agree with TRBD1. There are 14 residues in the CDR3. Germline CDR1 SGHTA, CDR2 FQGTGA. V shed 8 bases and J 1 base; nucleotides not matched to a gene: 3. Written as DNA, the CDR3 is TGTGCCAGCGGGACAGGGGGTGGTAACTATGGCTACACCTTC. It codes for CASGTGGGNYGYTF.

The V and J genes are TRBV6-5 and TRBJ2-3; a weak D match, TRBD1 (5 bases). Germline loops: CDR1 MNHEY, CDR2 SVGAGI. The CDR3 contains 14 residues. Trimming shortened V by 7 bases and J by 2 bases, and 13 bases separated the two germline ends. For the CDR3, the DNA is TGTGCCAGCAACACTGGACAAGTCACAGATACGCAGTATTTT. The encoded protein is CASNTGQVTDTQYF.

V and J are TRBV6-5 and TRBJ2-7; 7 nucleotides align to TRBD1. CDR1 and CDR2 from the germline V gene are MNHEY and SVGAGI. Trimming at V came to 6 bases and at J to 6 bases, leaving 8 bases not matched to a gene. This CDR3 contains 13 residues. Here the CDR3 reads CASRGQADSEQYF. CDR3 DNA sequence: TGTGCCAGCAGAGGACAGGCGGACTCCGAGCAGTACTTC.

The chain links TRBV2 to TRBJ2-3; 8 nucleotides match TRBD1. Germline V lookup: CDR1 SNHLY, CDR2 FYNNEI. This CDR3 comprises 15 residues. The J segment lost 1 base and the V segment lost 3 bases, leaving 3 bases of the junction unmatched. The CDR3 nucleotides are TGTGCCAGCAGTGACGCGGACAGGGGCACAGATACGCAGTATTTT. It codes for CASSDADRGTDTQYF. Based on the CDR3 plus reference TRBV2 and TRBJ2-3, the full variable domain is EPEVTQTPSHQVTQMGQEVILRCVPISNHLYFYWYRQILGQKVEFLVSFYNNEISEKSEIFDDQFSVERPDGSNFTLKIRSTKLEDSAMYFCASSDADRGTDTQYFGPGTRLTVL.

The gene calls are TRBV2 and TRBJ1-5; D uncertain. V dropped 3 bases and J dropped 6 bases, with 15 bases sitting between them. The CDR3 runs 15 residues. Germline V gene lookup returns CDR1 SNHLY and CDR2 FYNNEI. The CDR3, as DNA: TGTGCCAGCAGTGAGTTGGTCGGAGGTACTCAGCCCCAGCATTTT. Its protein product is CASSELVGGTQPQHF. The full variable domain, with the rest looked up from reference TRBV2 and TRBJ1-5, is EPEVTQTPSHQVTQMGQEVILRCVPISNHLYFYWYRQILGQKVEFLVSFYNNEISEKSEIFDDQFSVERPDGSNFTLKIRSTKLEDSAMYFCASSELVGGTQPQHFGDGTRLSIL.

V gene TRBV5-4 combines with J gene TRBJ1-6; D gene uncertain. This CDR3 region has 15 residues. The V gene's germline CDR1 is SGHNT and CDR2 YYREEE (reference sequence). The V and J ends lost 4 bases and 5 bases respectively, with 13 bases between them. CDR3 in amino acids: CASSAGGRHNSPLHF. The CDR3 DNA reads as TGTGCCAGCAGCGCCGGAGGTAGACATAATTCACCCCTCCACTTT.

J is TRBJ1-3 and V is TRBV9; 10 nucleotides align to TRBD1. The CDR3 covers 13 residues. Germline V CDR1 and CDR2: SGDLS, YYNGEE. Losses at the gene ends were 3 bases for V and 9 bases for J; bases not matched to a gene: 3. This CDR3 reads CASSEGQGITIYF. In nucleotides, the CDR3 is TGTGCCAGCAGCGAGGGACAGGGGATCACCATATATTTT. The variable domain in full, completed from reference TRBV9 and TRBJ1-3, reads DSGVTQTPKHLITATGQRVTLRCSPRSGDLSVYWYQQSLDQGLQFLIQYYNGEERAKGNILERFSAQQFPDLHSELNLSSLELGDSALYFCASSEGQGITIYFGEGSWLTVV.

This chain connects TRBV30 to TRBJ1-1, with 8 bases identical to TRBD1. Unmatched junction bases numbered 8, after V lost 4 bases and J lost 4 bases. CDR1 GTSNPN and CDR2 SVGIG come from the germline V gene (reference sequence). This CDR3 spans 14 amino acids. The CDR3, as DNA: TGTGCCTGGACAAGACAGGGGAGCGGCACTGAAGCTTTCTTT. Residues: CAWTRQGSGTEAFF.

The V and J genes are TRBV19 and TRBJ2-7; D not resolved. This CDR3 has 14 amino acids. Germline V CDR1 and CDR2: LNHDA, SQIVND (reference sequence). The V end was cut by 0 bases, the J end by 0 bases, with 6 bases between. The CDR3 reads CASSIDPSSYEQYF. In nucleotides, the CDR3 is TGTGCCAGTAGTATAGACCCGAGCTCCTACGAGCAGTACTTC.